Below, 17 T cell receptor beta chains from the same sample are listed, as sequenced in a study of blood T cell repertoires in COVID-19. TCRdb keeps only in-frame clones here, not all; method: immunoSEQ multiplex PCR. The sample comprises tens of thousands of clones, 80% to 90% of which are singletons, and 10% to 15% rests with the top ten. The material sequenced was peripheral blood. All receptors derive from an elderly man with acute or convalescent COVID-19.

The chain combines TRBV5-1 with TRBJ1-5; D ambiguous. V dropped 0 bases and J dropped 4 bases, with 8 bases sitting between them. CDR1 is SGHRS and CDR2 is YFSETQ in the germline V gene. CDR3 size: 14 residues. The CDR3: CASSLARPNQPQHF. CDR3 DNA sequence: TGCGCCAGCAGCTTGGCGCGCCCAAATCAGCCCCAGCATTTT.

V usage is TRBV10-3 and J usage is TRBJ1-5; TRBD1 aligns across 10 bases. The CDR3 is 14 amino acids. Germline CDR1 and CDR2: ENHRY and SYGVKD. The V and J ends lost 6 bases and 7 bases, in that order; junction bases with no gene match: 6. CDR3 amino acids: CAISVGQGEQPQHF. CDR3 DNA: TGTGCCATCAGCGTAGGACAGGGGGAACAGCCCCAGCATTTT.

The chain recombines TRBV5-1 with TRBJ1-6, with 10 bases that match TRBD1. The germline gives CDR1 SGHRS, CDR2 YFSETQ. This CDR3 has 14 residues. Losses at the gene ends were 2 bases for V and 8 bases for J; bases not matched to a gene: 1. DNA of the CDR3: TGCGCCAGCAGCTTAGGGACAGGGGATTCACCCCTCCACTTT. Its protein product is CASSLGTGDSPLHF.

This clone was seen a handful of times. This chain uses TRBV7-2 with TRBJ1-2; D is perhaps TRBD1 (6 bases). The CDR3 contains 16 residues. Deletions cut 4 bases from V and 2 bases from J, with 17 bases between. Germline CDR1 SGHTA, CDR2 FQGNSA. CDR3 amino acids: CASSSGVGGRNYGYTF. CDR3 coding DNA: TGTGCCAGCAGCTCGGGTGTGGGGGGGCGGAACTATGGCTACACCTTC.

V usage is TRBV12-5 and J usage is TRBJ1-6; a weak D match, TRBD1 (6 bases). CDR1 is LGHNT, CDR2 FRNRAP, per germline. The CDR3 has 19 amino acids. Trimming took off 2 bases at V and 8 bases at J, with 25 bases between the two ends. CDR3 protein: CASGLPRTTRDTGHSPLHF. The CDR3 DNA reads TGTGCTAGTGGTTTGCCGAGAACTACCCGGGACACTGGACATTCACCCCTCCACTTT.

The chain recombines TRBV5-1 with TRBJ1-2, with a tentative D call TRBD1 (5 bases). The CDR3 length is 14 residues. Germline V gene data show CDR1 as SGHRS and CDR2 as YFSETQ. V was trimmed by 4 bases and J by 8 bases, leaving 18 bases between them. CDR3 sequence (DNA): TGCGCCAGCAGCCCCCGTGGGGCCCCGGAGGGCTACACCTTC. Its translation is CASSPRGAPEGYTF.

The chain is built from TRBV29-1 and TRBJ2-1, with TRBD2 matching over 9 bases. V lost 2 bases and J lost 8; bases outside the gene matches: 10. Germline-derived CDR1 and CDR2 are SQVTM and ANQGSEA. The CDR3 runs to 15 residues. The CDR3 region is CSVELGAGGPDEQFF. The CDR3 DNA follows: TGCAGCGTTGAACTAGGGGCGGGGGGGCCAGATGAGCAGTTCTTC.

V usage is TRBV7-6 and J usage is TRBJ2-2, with TRBD2 matching 10 bases. After removal of 5 bases from V and 3 bases from J, the junction contained 6 bases not matched to a gene. This CDR3 has 16 residues. The germline gives CDR1 SGHVS, CDR2 FNYEAQ. This CDR3 is CASSPRGLAYTGELFF. In DNA, the CDR3 is TGTGCCAGCAGCCCCAGGGGACTAGCGTACACCGGGGAGCTGTTTTTT.

The chain links TRBV7-9 to TRBJ1-2; TRBD1 aligns across 7 bases. The CDR3 spans 16 residues. The V segment lost 6 bases and the J segment 4 bases; nucleotides outside the gene matches: 14. Germline V lookup: CDR1 SEHNR, CDR2 FQNEAQ (reference sequence). The CDR3 protein is CASSQGGSVNLYGYTF. The CDR3 DNA follows: TGTGCCAGCAGTCAAGGGGGCAGCGTGAACCTCTATGGCTACACCTTC.

The V call is TRBV5-8, the J call TRBJ2-5, with TRBD2 identical over 9 bases. The CDR3 is 15 amino acids. The trim removed 6 bases at V and 5 bases at J, leaving 11 bases unmatched. The germline V gene encodes CDR1 SGHTS and CDR2 YDEGEE. CDR3 DNA: TGTGCCAGCAAGATCTCCGGGACTAGCTGGGAGACCCAGTACTTC. Protein product: CASKISGTSWETQYF.

The chain carries TRBV10-3 and TRBJ1-4; a possible D gene is TRBD1 (6 bases). With 3 bases removed from V and 8 bases from J, the gap between germline ends came to 10 bases. Germline-derived CDR1 and CDR2 are ENHRY and SYGVKD. This CDR3 has 13 amino acids. In DNA form, the CDR3 reads TGTGCCATCAGTGAAACAGGGTCGGAAAAACTGTTTTTT. It yields the protein CAISETGSEKLFF.

The chain joins TRBV5-1 to TRBJ2-1; D might be TRBD2 (6 bases). Germline V gives CDR1 SGHRS, CDR2 YFSETQ. The CDR3 consists of 16 residues. Deletions cut 3 bases from V and 2 bases from J, with 15 bases between. The DNA for the CDR3 is TGCGCCAGCAGCTGGGGGACGGGACTGGCCTACAATGAGCAGTTCTTC. Protein product: CASSWGTGLAYNEQFF.

The CDR3 loop reads CASSLVLGDNEQFF. DNA for the CDR3: TGCGCCAGCAGCTTGGTTTTAGGGGACAATGAGCAGTTCTTC. This rearrangement joins TRBV5-1 to TRBJ2-1; TRBD1 might be the D (5 bases). The CDR3 sequence is 14 residues long. In germline, CDR1 is SGHRS, CDR2 YFSETQ. V lost 0 bases and J lost 5, with 9 bases in between.

The rearrangement uses TRBV7-2 and TRBJ1-1, with 9 positions matching TRBD1. The germline V gene encodes CDR1 SGHTA and CDR2 FQGNSA. The CDR3 has 14 amino acids. The V segment lost 5 bases and the J segment 7 bases; nucleotides outside the gene matches: 8. The CDR3 sequence: CASSPRQGVIEAFF. CDR3 coding DNA: TGTGCCAGCAGCCCGCGACAGGGGGTGATTGAAGCTTTCTTT.

The rearrangement uses TRBV23-1 and TRBJ2-2; a possible D gene is TRBD1 (6 bases). TRBV23-1 is an ORF; its function is uncertain. Trimming left V 2 bases short and J 2 bases short, with 15 bases between. This CDR3 has 17 amino acids. The DNA for the CDR3 is TGCGCCAGCAGTCAACTTGACAGGTACGAAAACACCGGGGAGCTGTTTTTT. It translates to CASSQLDRYENTGELFF.

This chain joins TRBV28 and TRBJ1-5, with TRBD1 matching 11 bases. Germline CDR1 and CDR2: MDHEN and SYDVKM. V dropped 6 bases and J dropped 1; count of bases not matched to a gene: 5. The CDR3 is made up of 16 amino acids. This chain's CDR3 is CASRTGTGGSNQPQHF. Written as DNA, the CDR3 is TGTGCCAGCAGGACAGGGACAGGGGGAAGCAATCAGCCCCAGCATTTT.

V gene TRBV3-1 (or the pseudogene TRBV3-2) combines with J gene TRBJ1-5; weak D call: TRBD1 (5 bases). CDR3 length: 11 amino acids. The V and J ends lost 3 bases and 9 bases respectively, with 6 bases between them. Germline V gene data show CDR1 as LGHDT and CDR2 as YNNKEL (reference sequence). CDR3 DNA sequence: TGTGCCAGCAGCCAGGGGGGGCCCCAGCATTTT. Protein sequence: CASSQGGPQHF.